These T cell receptor beta chains were read from a single sample in a study of blood T cell repertoires in COVID-19. Libraries were prepared by immunoSEQ multiplex PCR; TCRdb keeps only in-frame clonotypes and omits some of them. The sample lists about 220,000 clones, 70% to 85% occurring once. Input material: PBMCs or T cells enriched from blood (not recorded which). The source of these receptors is a man in his forties who had recovered from COVID-19. Both conserved end residues are part of each CDR3. Fields, in order: V gene, D gene, clone size, J gene, CDR3 DNA, CDR3 protein. A D gene is named only where the DNA matches it firmly. Size values are once, few and many counts, or a class for expanded clones, and some rows have none.

TRBV7-2,TRBD2,NA,TRBJ2-3,TGTGCCAGCAGCCCGCAAACTAGCGGGCCGGGCACAGATACGCAGTATTTT,CASSPQTSGPGTDTQYF
TRBV28,TRBD2,NA,TRBJ2-1,TGTGCCAGCAGTTTGCCCGAGGGAGGGGAGGGTGAGCAGTTCTTC,CASSLPEGGEGEQFF
TRBV9,TRBD1,once,TRBJ2-7,TGTGCCAGCAGCCCAGGACAGGGAAGGTCCTACGAGCAGTACTTC,CASSPGQGRSYEQYF
TRBV9,NA,NA,TRBJ2-2,TGTGCCAGCAGCGTAGAGTCAGACACCGGGGAGCTGTTTTTT,CASSVESDTGELFF
TRBV5-3,NA,NA,TRBJ1-1,TGTGCCAGAAGCCACGTGGGCCGCGGGGGAGCTTTCTTT,CARSHVGRGGAFF
TRBV4-3,NA,NA,TRBJ2-2,TGCGCCAGCAGCGACCGGACTCTCACCGGGGAGCTGTTTTTT,CASSDRTLTGELFF
TRBV7-2,NA,NA,TRBJ1-2,TGTGCCAGCAGCTTGCTCGACATTCTCTATGGCTACACCTTC,CASSLLDILYGYTF
TRBV7-2,NA,NA,TRBJ1-2,TGTGCCAGCAGCGAGGCCATAGGGGACTATGGCTACACCTTC,CASSEAIGDYGYTF
TRBV29-1,NA,NA,TRBJ2-7,TGCAGCGTTGGGGCAGCCTACGAGCAGTACTTC,CSVGAAYEQYF
TRBV7-6,NA,NA,TRBJ1-1,TGTGCCAGCAGCTTACGGTCAGGGCTTCGCTTT,CASSLRSGLRF
TRBV19,NA,NA,TRBJ2-6,TGTGCCAGTAGTACTACCCCTGGGGCCAACGTCCTGACTTTC,CASSTTPGANVLTF
TRBV27,NA,NA,TRBJ2-1,TGTGCCAGCAGTTTAGGCGGGACGGAGTTCGATGAGCAGTTCTTC,CASSLGGTEFDEQFF
TRBV5-1,NA,few,TRBJ2-1,TGCGCCAGCAGAGTTGGCGGGGGACAGGCCAATGAGCAGTTCTTC,CASRVGGGQANEQFF
TRBV18,TRBD2,NA,TRBJ2-1,TGTGCCAGCTCACCAGGACTAGGGAGGAATGAGCAGTTCTTC,CASSPGLGRNEQFF
TRBV11-2,NA,NA,TRBJ2-7,TGTGCCAGCAGCTTAGATCGTAGCGACGAGCAGTACTTC,CASSLDRSDEQYF
TRBV2,TRBD1,NA,TRBJ1-2,TGTGCCAGCAGTGAAGCGGGACAGCTTACCTATGGCTACACCTTC,CASSEAGQLTYGYTF
TRBV4-3,NA,NA,TRBJ2-7,TGCGCCAGCAGCCAAAAAAAAACAGGGTCGATCTACGAGCAGTACTTC,CASSQKKTGSIYEQYF
TRBV7-3,NA,NA,TRBJ2-1,TGTGCCAGCAGCCCCGCTGGGCGGGATGAGCAGTTCTTC,CASSPAGRDEQFF
TRBV5-1,NA,NA,TRBJ1-5,TGCGCCAGCAGCTCGAACGGGGGGCCCCAGCATTTT,CASSSNGGPQHF
TRBV7-2,TRBD2,NA,TRBJ2-3,TGTGCCAGCAGCTTGGGACTAGCGGGGGATTGGGGAGATACGCAGTATTTT,CASSLGLAGDWGDTQYF
TRBV7-2,NA,NA,TRBJ1-1,TGTGCCACTGAGCTCAGGGGCGGGAACACTGAAGCTTTCTTT,CATELRGGNTEAFF
TRBV18,TRBD2,NA,TRBJ2-1,TGTGCCAGCTCACCCCAGACCAGACTAGCGGGAACTGAGCAGTTCTTC,CASSPQTRLAGTEQFF
TRBV5-1,TRBD1,NA,TRBJ1-2,TGCGCCAGCAGGCAAGCCGGGACAGGGAGTTATGGCTACACCTTC,CASRQAGTGSYGYTF
TRBV5-1,TRBD1,NA,TRBJ1-3,TGCGCCAGCAGCCTGGGACAGGCTGGAAACACCATATATTTT,CASSLGQAGNTIYF
TRBV19,NA,few,TRBJ1-6,TGTGCCGTGGGGGGGGAGGGCAAAGCGACCCTCCACTTT,CAVGGEGKATLHF
TRBV30,NA,NA,TRBJ2-7,TGTGCCTGGAGTTCAGGGAGGACGGGCAGCTACGAGCAGTACTTC,CAWSSGRTGSYEQYF
TRBV23-1,TRBD1,few,TRBJ1-5,TGCGCCAGCAGTCAATCCCCGGGACAGGGCATTTATAGCAATCAGCCCCAGCATTTT,CASSQSPGQGIYSNQPQHF
TRBV5-4,TRBD1,NA,TRBJ2-2,TGTGCCGGGGGACAGCAGAACACCGGGGAGCTGTTTTTT,CAGGQQNTGELFF
TRBV5-1,TRBD2,NA,TRBJ2-7,TGCGCCAGCAGCTTGGCCAGCGGGGGCCTCTCCTACGAGCAGTACTTC,CASSLASGGLSYEQYF
TRBV10-3,NA,NA,TRBJ1-4,TGTGCCATCAGTGAGTCCGTGAGGGGGAATGAAAAACTGTTTTTT,CAISESVRGNEKLFF
TRBV15,NA,NA,TRBJ1-4,TGTGCCACCAGCAAAGAGACTCAGTCCTTGAATGAAAAACTGTTTTTT,CATSKETQSLNEKLFF
TRBV3-1/TRBV3-2,NA,NA,TRBJ1-1,TGTGCCAGCAGCCAAGAGAGGTGGGCTGAAGCTTTCTTT,CASSQERWAEAFF
TRBV5-1,NA,NA,TRBJ1-2,TGCGCCAGCAGCTTGGATGGCGGGCGAGGCTACACCTTC,CASSLDGGRGYTF
TRBV7-3,TRBD2,once,TRBJ2-1,TGTGCCAGCAGCTTAGGGTGGGCGGGAGGTGAGCAGTTCTTC,CASSLGWAGGEQFF
TRBV7-2,NA,NA,TRBJ2-7,TGTGCCAGCAGCTTATCTCCGGCGGTGGCTACCTACGAGCAGTACTTC,CASSLSPAVATYEQYF
TRBV7-9,NA,few,TRBJ1-2,TGTGCCAGCAGCTTTGGAGGGGCTAGTGGCTACACCTTC,CASSFGGASGYTF
TRBV25-1,TRBD1,NA,TRBJ2-4,TGTGCCAGCAGTCGACAGGGGGCGGGAAACATTCAGTACTTC,CASSRQGAGNIQYF
TRBV7-6,NA,few,TRBJ1-3,TGTGCCAGCAGCTTAGGAGGGGGTGAGGACACCATATATTTT,CASSLGGGEDTIYF
TRBV2,TRBD2,NA,TRBJ2-1,TGTGCCAGCAGAGCCCAAGCGGGGGGGCGCAATGAGCAGTTCTTC,CASRAQAGGRNEQFF
TRBV6-1,NA,NA,TRBJ1-3,TGTGCCAGCAGTGAAGCTCAATCAGGGGTTAGGGACACCATATATTTT,CASSEAQSGVRDTIYF
TRBV18,NA,NA,TRBJ1-1,TGTGCCAGCTCACCGAGACAGGCGAACACTGAAGCTTTCTTT,CASSPRQANTEAFF
TRBV10-3,TRBD1,NA,TRBJ2-1,TGTGCCATCAGTGAGTTGCGACAGGGTTTAGACAATGAGCAGTTCTTC,CAISELRQGLDNEQFF
TRBV24-1,NA,NA,TRBJ1-1,TGTGCCACCAGTGACTTCGGGGAAACTGAAGCTTTCTTT,CATSDFGETEAFF
TRBV27,TRBD1,NA,TRBJ1-2,TGTGCCAGCAGTCCCTCCCCCCGGGACAGGGGGAATGGCTACACCTTC,CASSPSPRDRGNGYTF
TRBV5-1,NA,NA,TRBJ2-1,TGCGCCAGCAGCTTGGACGGCAGGGCGTACAATGAGCAGTTCTTC,CASSLDGRAYNEQFF
TRBV9,TRBD1,NA,TRBJ1-1,TGTGCCAGCAGCGGCCGGGACAGGGGGCCTCCCACTGAAGCTTTCTTT,CASSGRDRGPPTEAFF
TRBV7-3,NA,NA,TRBJ2-1,TGTGCCAGCAGCTTAACGCCCCGACAGGTTAGAGACAATGAGCAGTTCTTC,CASSLTPRQVRDNEQFF
TRBV18,NA,NA,TRBJ1-1,TGTGCCAGCTCACCAGCAGAGAACACTGAAGCTTTCTTT,CASSPAENTEAFF
TRBV25-1,TRBD1,NA,TRBJ1-2,TGTGCCAGCATGAAAGGGACAGGGGGCGACTATGGCTACACCTTC,CASMKGTGGDYGYTF
TRBV7-9,NA,NA,TRBJ2-7,TGTGCCAGCGTACCCTGGAGTCCCAGCGAGCAGTACTTC,CASVPWSPSEQYF